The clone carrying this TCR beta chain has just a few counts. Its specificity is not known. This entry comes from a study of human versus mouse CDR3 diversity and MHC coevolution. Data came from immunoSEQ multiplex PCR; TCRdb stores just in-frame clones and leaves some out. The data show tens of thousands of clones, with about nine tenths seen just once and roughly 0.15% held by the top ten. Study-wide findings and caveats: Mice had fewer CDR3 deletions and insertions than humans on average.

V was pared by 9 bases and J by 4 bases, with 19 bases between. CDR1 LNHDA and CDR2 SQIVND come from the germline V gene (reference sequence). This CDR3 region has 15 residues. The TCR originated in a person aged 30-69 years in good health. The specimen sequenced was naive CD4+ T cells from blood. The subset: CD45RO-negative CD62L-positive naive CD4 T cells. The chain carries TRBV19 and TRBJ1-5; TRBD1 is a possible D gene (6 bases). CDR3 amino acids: CASRLEGTMNQPQHF. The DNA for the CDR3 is TGTGCCAGCCGCTTAGAGGGGACAATGAATCAGCCCCAGCATTTT.